This T cell receptor beta chain was profiled in a study of T cell repertoires in cytomegalovirus infection. Comment on this clonotype: Its antigen is unknown.

V was trimmed by 4 bases and J by 2 bases, leaving 12 bases between them. The CDR3 has 14 amino acids. The V gene's germline CDR1 is KGHSH and CDR2 LQKENI. TCRdb itself ran the reads through MiXCR, one entry per CDR3 protein. The repertoire holds about 280,000 distinct CDR3 sequences, with 20% to 25% as singletons. The sequence was obtained from a human donor in good health (CMV status not recorded). Some clones in this sample may be carry-over from other donors' samples. V gene TRBV18 combines with J gene TRBJ2-7, with D possibly matching TRBD1 (6 bases). The input for sequencing was cultured PBMCs, taken from culture after CMV antigen stimulation. CDR3 residues: CASSLQGPPYEQYF. CDR3 nucleotide sequence: TGTGCCAGCTCACTACAGGGCCCTCCCTACGAGCAGTACTTC.